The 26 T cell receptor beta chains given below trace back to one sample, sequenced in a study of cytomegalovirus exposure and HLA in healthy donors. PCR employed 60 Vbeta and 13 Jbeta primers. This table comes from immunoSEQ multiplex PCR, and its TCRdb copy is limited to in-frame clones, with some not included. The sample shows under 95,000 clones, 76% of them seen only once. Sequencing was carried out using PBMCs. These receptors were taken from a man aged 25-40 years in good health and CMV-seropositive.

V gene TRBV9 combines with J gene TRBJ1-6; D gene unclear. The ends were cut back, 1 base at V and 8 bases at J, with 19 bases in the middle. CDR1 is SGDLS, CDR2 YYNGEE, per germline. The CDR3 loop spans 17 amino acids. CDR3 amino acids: CASSVLSQPGRDSPLHF. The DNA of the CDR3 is TGTGCCAGCAGCGTATTGTCGCAGCCGGGTAGAGATTCACCCCTCCACTTT.

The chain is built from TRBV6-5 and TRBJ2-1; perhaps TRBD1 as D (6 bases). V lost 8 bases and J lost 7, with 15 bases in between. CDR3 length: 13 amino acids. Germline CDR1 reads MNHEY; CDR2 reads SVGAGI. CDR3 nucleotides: TGTGCCAGCGGCCGTGGGGGCTGGAATGAGCAGTTCTTC. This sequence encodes CASGRGGWNEQFF.

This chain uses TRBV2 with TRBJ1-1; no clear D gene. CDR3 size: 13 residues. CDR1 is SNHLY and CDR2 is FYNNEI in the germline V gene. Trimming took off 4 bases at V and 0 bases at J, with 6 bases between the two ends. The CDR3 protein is CASSGRMNTEAFF. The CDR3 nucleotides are TGTGCCAGCAGTGGGAGGATGAACACTGAAGCTTTCTTT.

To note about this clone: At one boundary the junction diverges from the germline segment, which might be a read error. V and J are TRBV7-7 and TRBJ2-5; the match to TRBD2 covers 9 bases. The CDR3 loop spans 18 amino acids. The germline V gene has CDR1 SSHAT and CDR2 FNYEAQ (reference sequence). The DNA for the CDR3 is TGTGCTAGCAGCTTAGTTCCGGTCGCGGGAGGGCCTAAAGAGACCCAGTACTTC. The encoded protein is CASSLVPVAGGPKETQYF.

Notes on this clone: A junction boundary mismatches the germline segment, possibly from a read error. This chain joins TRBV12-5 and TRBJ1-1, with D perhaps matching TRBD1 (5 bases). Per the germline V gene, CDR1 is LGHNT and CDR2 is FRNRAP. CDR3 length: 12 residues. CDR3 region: CASGSSGTETFF. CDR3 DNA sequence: TGTGCTAGTGGCTCCTCGGGGACTGAAACTTTCTTT.

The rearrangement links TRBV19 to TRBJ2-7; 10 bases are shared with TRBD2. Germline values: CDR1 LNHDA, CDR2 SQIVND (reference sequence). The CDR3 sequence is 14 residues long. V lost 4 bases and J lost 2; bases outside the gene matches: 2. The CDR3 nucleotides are TGTGCCAGTAGTAGCGGACTAGCGGCCTACGAGCAGTACTTC. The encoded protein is CASSSGLAAYEQYF.

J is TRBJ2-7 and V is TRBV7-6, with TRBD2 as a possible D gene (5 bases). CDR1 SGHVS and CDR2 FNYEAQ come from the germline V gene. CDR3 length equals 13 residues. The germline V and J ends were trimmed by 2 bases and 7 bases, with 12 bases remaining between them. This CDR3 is CASSLSGLKEQYF. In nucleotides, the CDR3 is TGTGCCAGCAGCTTAAGCGGACTGAAAGAGCAGTACTTC.

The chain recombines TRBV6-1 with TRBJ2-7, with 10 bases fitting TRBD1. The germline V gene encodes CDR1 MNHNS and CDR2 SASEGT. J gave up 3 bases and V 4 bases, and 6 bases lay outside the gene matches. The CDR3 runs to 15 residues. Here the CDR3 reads CASSVDRGRVYEQYV. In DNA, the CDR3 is TGTGCCAGCAGTGTTGACAGGGGGCGCGTCTACGAGCAGTACGTC.

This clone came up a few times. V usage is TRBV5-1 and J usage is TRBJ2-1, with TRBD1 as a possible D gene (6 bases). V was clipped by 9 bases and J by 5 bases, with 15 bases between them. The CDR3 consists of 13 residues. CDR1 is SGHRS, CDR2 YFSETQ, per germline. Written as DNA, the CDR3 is TGCGCCACCTGCTGGACAGAAGACAATGAGCAGTTCTTC. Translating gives CATCWTEDNEQFF.

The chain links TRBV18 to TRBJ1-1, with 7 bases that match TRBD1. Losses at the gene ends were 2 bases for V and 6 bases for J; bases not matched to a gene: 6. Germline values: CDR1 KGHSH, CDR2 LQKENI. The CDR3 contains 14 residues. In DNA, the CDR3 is TGTGCCAGCTCACCAAGCAGGGGGACGTCTGAAGCTTTCTTT. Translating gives CASSPSRGTSEAFF.

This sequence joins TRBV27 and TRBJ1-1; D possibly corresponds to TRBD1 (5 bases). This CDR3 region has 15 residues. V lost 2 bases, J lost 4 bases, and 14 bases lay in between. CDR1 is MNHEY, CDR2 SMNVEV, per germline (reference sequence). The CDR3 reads CASSLIWERGTEAFF. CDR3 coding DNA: TGTGCCAGCAGTTTAATCTGGGAAAGGGGCACTGAAGCTTTCTTT.

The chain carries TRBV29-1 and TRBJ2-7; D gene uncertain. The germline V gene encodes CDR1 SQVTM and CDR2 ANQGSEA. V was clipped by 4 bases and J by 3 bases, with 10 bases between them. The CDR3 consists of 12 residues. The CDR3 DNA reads TGCAGCGTTGGTTGGCAGCGCTACGAGCAGTACTTC. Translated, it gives CSVGWQRYEQYF.

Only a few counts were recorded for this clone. In nucleotides, the CDR3 is TGTGCCAGCAGTCGAGACAGCCAAGAGACCCAGTACTTC. It codes for CASSRDSQETQYF. The chain combines TRBV6-6 with TRBJ2-5; possibly TRBD1 for D (5 bases). This CDR3 is built from 13 residues. Germline assignment: CDR1 MNHNY and CDR2 SVGAGI (reference sequence). Trimming took 5 bases from V and 1 from J, leaving 8 bases between them.

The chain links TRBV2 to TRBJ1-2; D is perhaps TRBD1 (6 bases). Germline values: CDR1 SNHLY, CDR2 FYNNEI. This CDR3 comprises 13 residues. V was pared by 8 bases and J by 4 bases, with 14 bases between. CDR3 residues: CASEGGEAYGYTF. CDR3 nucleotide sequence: TGTGCCAGCGAGGGGGGGGAGGCCTATGGCTACACCTTC.

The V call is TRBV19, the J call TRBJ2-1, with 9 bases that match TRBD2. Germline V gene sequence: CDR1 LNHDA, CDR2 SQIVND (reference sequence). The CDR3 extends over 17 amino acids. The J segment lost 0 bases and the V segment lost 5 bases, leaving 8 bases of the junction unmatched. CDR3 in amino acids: CASSSRGSGSSYNEQFF. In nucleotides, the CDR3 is TGTGCCAGTAGTTCCCGGGGTAGCGGGAGCTCCTACAATGAGCAGTTCTTC.

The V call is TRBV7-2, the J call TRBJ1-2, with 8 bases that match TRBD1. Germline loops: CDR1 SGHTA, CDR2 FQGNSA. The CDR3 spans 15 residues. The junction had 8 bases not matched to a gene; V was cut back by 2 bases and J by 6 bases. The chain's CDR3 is CASSLSPDRDNGYTF. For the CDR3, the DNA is TGTGCCAGCAGCTTAAGTCCGGACAGGGATAATGGCTACACCTTC.

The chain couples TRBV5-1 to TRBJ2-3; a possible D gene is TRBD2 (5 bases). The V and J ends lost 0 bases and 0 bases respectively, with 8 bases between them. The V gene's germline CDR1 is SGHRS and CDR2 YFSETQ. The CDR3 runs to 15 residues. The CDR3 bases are TGCGCCAGCAGCTTGGGTCCTAGCAGCACAGATACGCAGTATTTT. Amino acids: CASSLGPSSTDTQYF.

The CDR3 loop reads CASSASGQGGTEAFF. DNA for the CDR3: TGCGCCAGCAGCGCGTCGGGACAGGGAGGAACTGAAGCTTTCTTT. J is TRBJ1-1 and V is TRBV5-1, with 9 bases that match TRBD1. Germline V lookup: CDR1 SGHRS, CDR2 YFSETQ. With 4 bases clipped from V and 5 bases from J, the junction kept 9 bases outside the gene matches. This CDR3 has 15 residues.

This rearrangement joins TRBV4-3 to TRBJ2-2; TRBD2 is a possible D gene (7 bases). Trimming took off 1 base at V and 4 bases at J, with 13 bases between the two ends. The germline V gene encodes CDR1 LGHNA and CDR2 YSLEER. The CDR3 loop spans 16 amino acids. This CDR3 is CASSQVGGPVTGELFF. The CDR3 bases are TGCGCCAGCAGCCAAGTCGGGGGGCCCGTCACCGGGGAGCTGTTTTTT.

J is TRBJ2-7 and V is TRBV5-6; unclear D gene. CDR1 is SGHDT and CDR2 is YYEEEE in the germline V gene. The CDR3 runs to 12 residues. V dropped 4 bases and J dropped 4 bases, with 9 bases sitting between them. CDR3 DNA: TGTGCCAGCAGCGCGGTGGGTTACGAGCAGTACGTC. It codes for CASSAVGYEQYV.

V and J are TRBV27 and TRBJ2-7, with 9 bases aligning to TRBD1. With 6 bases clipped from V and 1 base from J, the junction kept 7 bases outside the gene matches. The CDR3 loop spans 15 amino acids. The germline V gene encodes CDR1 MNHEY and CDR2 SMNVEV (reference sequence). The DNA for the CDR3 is TGTGCCAGCAGAAGCACCGGGACAGGGTCCTACGAGCAGTACTTC. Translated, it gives CASRSTGTGSYEQYF.

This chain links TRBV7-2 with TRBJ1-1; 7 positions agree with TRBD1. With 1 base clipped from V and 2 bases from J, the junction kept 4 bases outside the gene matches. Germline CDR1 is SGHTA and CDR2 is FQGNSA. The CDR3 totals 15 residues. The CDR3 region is CASSLDAGGNTEAFF. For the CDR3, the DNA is TGTGCCAGCAGCTTAGATGCAGGGGGAAACACTGAAGCTTTCTTT.

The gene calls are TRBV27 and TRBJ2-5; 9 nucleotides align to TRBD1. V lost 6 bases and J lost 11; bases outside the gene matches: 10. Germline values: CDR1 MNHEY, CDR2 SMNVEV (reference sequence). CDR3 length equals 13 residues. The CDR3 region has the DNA TGTGCCAGCAGGACGGGACAGGGAGGCTCGCAGTACTTC. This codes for CASRTGQGGSQYF.

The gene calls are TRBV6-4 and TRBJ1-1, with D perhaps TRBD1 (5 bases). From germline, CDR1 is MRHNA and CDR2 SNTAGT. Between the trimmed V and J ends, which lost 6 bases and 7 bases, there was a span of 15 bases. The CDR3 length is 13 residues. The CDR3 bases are TGTGCCAGCAGCTCCGATTGGGGCAGTGAAGCTTTCTTT. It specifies CASSSDWGSEAFF.

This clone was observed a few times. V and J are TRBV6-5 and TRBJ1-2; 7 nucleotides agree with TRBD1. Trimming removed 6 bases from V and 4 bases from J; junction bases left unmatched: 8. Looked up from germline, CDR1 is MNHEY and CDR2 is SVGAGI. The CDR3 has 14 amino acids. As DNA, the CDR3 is TGTGCCAGCAGGAGGGGCAGGGGGACCTATGGCTACACCTTC. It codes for CASRRGRGTYGYTF.

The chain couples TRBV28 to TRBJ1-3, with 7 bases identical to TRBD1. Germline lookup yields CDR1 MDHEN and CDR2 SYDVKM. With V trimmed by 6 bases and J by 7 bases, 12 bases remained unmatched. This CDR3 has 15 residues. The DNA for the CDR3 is TGTGCCAGCAGCCTCGCAGGGGGATATCGCAACACCATATATTTT. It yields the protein CASSLAGGYRNTIYF.